This entry features one TCR beta chain sequence. The data are from a study of blood T cell repertoires in COVID-19. Study overall: From the United States, Italy and Spain came samples of acute and convalescent COVID-19. T cells, B-cell-depleted T cells, or PBMCs provided the cDNA or gDNA that served as material.

With 3 bases clipped from V and 4 bases from J, the junction kept 1 base outside the gene matches. This CDR3 has 14 residues. The germline gives CDR1 SEHNR, CDR2 FQNEAQ (reference sequence). In the original workflow: Estimation of nucleated cell counts relied on the amplification of reference gene primers. Libraries were prepared by immunoSEQ multiplex PCR; TCRdb keeps only in-frame clonotypes and omits some of them. V, J and clone size are taken as reported in that table, and D and trimming were inferred from the DNA itself. The table includes about 95,000 clones, approximately 84% detected once. The receptor was isolated from an older man with active or convalescent COVID-19. The source material was peripheral blood. The chain links TRBV7-9 to TRBJ1-4; 8 nucleotides line up with TRBD1. CDR3 sequence: CASSLGQVNEKLFF. CDR3 in DNA: TGTGCCAGCAGCTTGGGACAGGTTAATGAAAAACTGTTTTTT.